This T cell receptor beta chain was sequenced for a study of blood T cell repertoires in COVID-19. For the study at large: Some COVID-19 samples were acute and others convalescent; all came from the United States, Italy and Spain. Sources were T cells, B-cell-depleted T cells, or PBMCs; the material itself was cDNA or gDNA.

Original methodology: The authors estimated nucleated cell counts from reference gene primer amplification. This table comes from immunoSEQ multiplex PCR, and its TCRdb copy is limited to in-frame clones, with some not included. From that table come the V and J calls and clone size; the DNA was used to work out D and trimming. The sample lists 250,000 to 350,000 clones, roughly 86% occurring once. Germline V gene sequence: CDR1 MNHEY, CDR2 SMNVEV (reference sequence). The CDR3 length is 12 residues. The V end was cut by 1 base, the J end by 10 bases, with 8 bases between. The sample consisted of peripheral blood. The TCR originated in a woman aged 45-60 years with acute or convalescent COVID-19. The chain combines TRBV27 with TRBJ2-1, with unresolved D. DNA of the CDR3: TGTGCCAGCAGTTTATTTCCTCAGGAGCAGTTCTTC. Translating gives CASSLFPQEQFF.